This TCR beta chain was sequenced for a study of CD8+CD57+ T cells in acquired aplastic anemia. For the study at large: Isolated CD4+ and CD8+ cells, once sorted, yielded DNA averaging around 2.9 ug. The average read count for CD4+ cells in healthy donors was some 9.9 million. Findings and caveats of the study: Significance was not reached for CD8+ Simpson's diversity between patients and controls. Patients and controls shared twenty-nine CD8+ CDR3 sequences.

V lost 8 bases and J 4 bases, leaving 23 bases between the germline ends. The CDR3 sequence is 16 residues long. Genomic DNA provided the template from which TCR beta VDJ and CDR3 profiles were obtained. TCRdb ran MiXCR on the reads and lists one entry per CDR3 protein. The sample consists of approximately 380,000 distinct CDR3 sequences, 65% to 80% of them appearing once. Comment on this clonotype: The antigen remains undetermined.

The sequenced sample was sorted CD4+, CD8+, or CD8+CD57+ T cells (not recorded which) from PBMCs. The rearrangement links TRBV12-3 or TRBV12-4 to TRBJ1-2; D is perhaps TRBD1 (5 bases). The source is a human donor in good health, serving as a control. The CDR3 is CASQTNWRQMSYGYTF. The CDR3 coding sequence is TGTGCCAGCCAAACAAACTGGCGACAGATGAGCTATGGCTACACCTTC.